These 13 T cell receptor beta chains came from one sample sequenced in a study of shared clonotypes between healthy human individuals. The table came from immunoSEQ multiplex PCR; TCRdb's copy has only in-frame clones and leaves some out. The table shows about 2.4 million clones, with approximately 93% occurring only once. What was sequenced was naive CD4+ T cells from PBMCs. Subset of the sample: CD45RA+ positively selected. The receptors shown here come from a man younger than 35 in good health. Some clones in this sample may be carry-over from other donors' samples.

This clone occurred once. The chain uses TRBV29-1 and TRBJ2-3; D may be TRBD2 (5 bases). The germline V gene has CDR1 SQVTM and CDR2 ANQGSEA. The CDR3 totals 16 residues. V was pared by 6 bases and J by 9 bases, with 28 bases between. Here the CDR3 DNA reads TGCAGCGTGCTTTCCGACGCGGGTCATACGAGGGCGACGCAGTATTTT. Amino acid sequence: CSVLSDAGHTRATQYF.

The V call is TRBV27, the J call TRBJ1-2; perhaps TRBD1 as D (5 bases). Trimming pared 3 bases from V and 8 bases from J, leaving 13 bases between. CDR1 MNHEY and CDR2 SMNVEV come from the germline V gene (reference sequence). The CDR3 is made up of 13 amino acids. CDR3 residues: CASSFSGRSGYTF. In DNA form, the CDR3 reads TGTGCCAGCAGTTTTTCAGGGCGCTCCGGCTACACCTTC.

V gene TRBV4-3 combines with J gene TRBJ2-7; TRBD1 aligns across 7 bases. There are 16 residues in the CDR3. The J segment lost 3 bases and the V segment lost 4 bases, leaving 12 bases of the junction unmatched. Germline V lookup: CDR1 LGHNA, CDR2 YSLEER. CDR3 nucleotide sequence: TGCGCCAGCAGCCCAAATTCCGGGACAGTTTACTACGAGCAGTACTTC. This codes for CASSPNSGTVYYEQYF.

The V and J genes are TRBV5-4 and TRBJ2-1, with 13 bases fitting TRBD2. The CDR3 covers 16 residues. Germline trimming cut 0 bases from V and 8 bases from J; bases unmatched to any gene: 5. The V gene's germline CDR1 is SGHNT and CDR2 YYREEE (reference sequence). In nucleotides, the CDR3 is TGTGCCAGCAGCTTGGGGACTAGCGGGAGTAGCGATGAGCAGTTCTTC. As protein: CASSLGTSGSSDEQFF.

The CDR3 DNA reads TGTGCCAGCAGCTTAGGAGACAGCTATTCACCCCTCCACTTT. Translated: CASSLGDSYSPLHF. The genes are TRBV7-8 and TRBJ1-6; a possible D gene is TRBD1 (5 bases). The V gene's germline CDR1 is SGHVS and CDR2 FQNEAQ. CDR3 length: 14 amino acids. The V end lost 1 base, the J end lost 8 bases, and 9 bases lay between the germline ends.

The V gene is TRBV28, the J gene TRBJ1-1, with D perhaps TRBD1 (5 bases). Germline-derived CDR1 and CDR2 are MDHEN and SYDVKM. CDR3 size: 11 residues. The V end lost 2 bases, the J end lost 14 bases, and 12 bases lay between the germline ends. In DNA form, the CDR3 reads TGTGCCAGCAGTTTAGCGGGGGGATGCTTCTTT. This sequence encodes CASSLAGGCFF.

CDR3 DNA sequence: TGTGCCAGTGCGAAGGGGGCGAGCGCAGATACGCAGTATTTT. This gives the protein CASAKGASADTQYF. V and J are TRBV7-3 and TRBJ2-3; 7 nucleotides match TRBD1. CDR1 and CDR2 from the germline V gene are SGHTA and FQGTGA. The CDR3 totals 14 residues. V trimming: 9 bases; J trimming: 4 bases; junction bases outside the gene matches: 10.

The V and J genes are TRBV28 and TRBJ2-5; weak D call: TRBD1 (6 bases). Trimming pared 6 bases from V and 5 bases from J, leaving 16 bases between. Per germline, CDR1 MDHEN and CDR2 SYDVKM. The CDR3 length is 14 residues. As DNA, the CDR3 is TGTGCCAGCAGAACCACAGGGCCCGGGGAGACCCAGTACTTC. This gives the protein CASRTTGPGETQYF.

This clone was seen a single time. For the CDR3, the DNA is TGTGCCAGCAGCGTAACACAGGGAGGGGCCGGGGAGCTGTTTTTT. This sequence encodes CASSVTQGGAGELFF. This chain uses TRBV11-2 with TRBJ2-2; D possibly corresponds to TRBD2 (7 bases). Trimming left V 5 bases short and J 6 bases short, with 16 bases between. Germline CDR1 SGHAT, CDR2 FQNNGV. The CDR3 sequence is 15 residues long.

A note on this clone: The sample carries other DNA sequences with the same CDR3. The chain joins TRBV5-1 to TRBJ2-3; D is perhaps TRBD2 (6 bases). This CDR3 is 15 amino acids long. Germline V gene data show CDR1 as SGHRS and CDR2 as YFSETQ. The germline V and J ends were trimmed by 4 bases and 6 bases, with 18 bases remaining between them. The CDR3 DNA is TGCGCCAGCAGCCTGGGTGGGCTAGGAGGGGATACGCAGTATTTT. Translation gives CASSLGGLGGDTQYF. The whole variable domain, filled in from reference TRBV5-1 and TRBJ2-3, reads KAGVTQTPRYLIKTRGQQVTLSCSPISGHRSVSWYQQTPGQGLQFLFEYFSETQRNKGNFPGRFSGRQFSNSRSEMNVSTLELGDSALYLCASSLGGLGGDTQYFGPGTRLTVL.

The chain couples TRBV30 to TRBJ1-2, with 7 bases lining up with TRBD1. This CDR3 region has 12 residues. Per the germline V gene, CDR1 is GTSNPN and CDR2 is SVGIG (reference sequence). V lost 4 bases, J lost 7 bases, and 6 bases stayed unmatched. CDR3 sequence reads: CAWIGRGLGYTF. Here the CDR3 DNA reads TGTGCCTGGATAGGTAGGGGGCTTGGCTACACCTTC.

The V call is TRBV28, the J call TRBJ2-6; D call uncertain. With 3 bases removed from V and 2 bases from J, the gap between germline ends came to 8 bases. The CDR3 contains 15 residues. Germline assignment: CDR1 MDHEN and CDR2 SYDVKM. The CDR3 nucleotides read TGTGCCAGCAGTTTCACCAGGCCTGGGGCCAACGTCCTGACTTTC. The encoded protein is CASSFTRPGANVLTF.

The chain has TRBV28 and TRBJ1-4; D is unresolved. The CDR3 loop spans 14 amino acids. Germline CDR1 reads MDHEN; CDR2 reads SYDVKM. V dropped 3 bases and J dropped 8 bases, with 13 bases sitting between them. The CDR3 reads CASSFAQIGEKLFF. The CDR3 bases are TGTGCCAGCAGTTTCGCCCAGATCGGCGAAAAACTGTTTTTT.